The clone carrying this T cell receptor beta chain was seen a few times. What it binds is not known. The data were taken from a study of beta chain features in type 1 diabetes. Study at large: All samples yielded roughly 100,000,000 examined sorted cells. Regarding the study as a whole: The analysis here could not establish whether HLA type shapes TCRB rearrangement. Type 1 diabetes patients had moderately but significantly shorter TCRB CDR3s in all four CD4+ subsets.

Expressed TCRB transcripts were sequenced after all isolated RNA was converted to cDNA. Clones were sequenced by immunoSEQ multiplex PCR, and TCRdb holds only the in-frame ones, with some missing. The table lists about 400,000 clones, roughly 12% of them singletons. Researchers reported sorting CD4+ naive, central memory, regulatory and stem cell-like memory cells via CD45RO/CCR7/CD25/CD127/CD95/CD27. Germline V CDR1 and CDR2: SGHTA, FQGNSA. CDR3 size: 14 residues. Losses at the gene ends were 1 base for V and 5 bases for J; bases not matched to a gene: 2. The source is a woman aged 18-29 years with type 1 diabetes. The chain carries TRBV7-2 and TRBJ2-1; 7 bases fit TRBD1. Material: naive CD4+ T cells from blood. CDR3 DNA sequence: TGTGCCAGCAGCTTAGTGACAGGGAACAATGAGCAGTTCTTC. As protein: CASSLVTGNNEQFF.